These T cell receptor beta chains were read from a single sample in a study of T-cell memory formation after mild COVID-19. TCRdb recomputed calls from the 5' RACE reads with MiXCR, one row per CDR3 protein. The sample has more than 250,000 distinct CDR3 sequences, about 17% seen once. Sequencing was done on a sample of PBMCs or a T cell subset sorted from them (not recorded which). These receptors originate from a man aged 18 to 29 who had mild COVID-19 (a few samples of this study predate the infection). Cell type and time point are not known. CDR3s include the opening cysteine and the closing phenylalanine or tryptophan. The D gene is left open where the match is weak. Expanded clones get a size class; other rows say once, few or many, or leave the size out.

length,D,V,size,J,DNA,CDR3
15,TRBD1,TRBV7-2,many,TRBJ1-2,TGTGCCAGCAGCTTAGTTACAGGGGAAAACTATGGCTACACCTTC,CASSLVTGENYGYTF
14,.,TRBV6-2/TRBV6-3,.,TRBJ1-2,TGTGCCAGCAGTTACGGCGGGACTCCTAGAGGCTACACCTTC,CASSYGGTPRGYTF
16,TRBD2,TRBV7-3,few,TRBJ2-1,TGTGCCAGCAGCACCCGGACTAGCGGGGGGTATAATGAGCAGTTCTTC,CASSTRTSGGYNEQFF
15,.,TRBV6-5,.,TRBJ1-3,TGTGCCAGCAGTTACTCGCATATTGGTGGAAACACCATATATTTT,CASSYSHIGGNTIYF
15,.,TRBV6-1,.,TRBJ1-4,TGTGCCAGCAGTGCCAACGGGCAGACAAATGAAAAACTGTTTTTT,CASSANGQTNEKLFF
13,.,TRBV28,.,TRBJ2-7,TGTGCCAGCAGAGAAGCTTCAGACTACGAGCAGTACTTC,CASREASDYEQYF
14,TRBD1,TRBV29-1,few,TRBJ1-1,TGCAGCGTTGACCAGCGGACAGGGAACACTGAAGCTTTCTTT,CSVDQRTGNTEAFF
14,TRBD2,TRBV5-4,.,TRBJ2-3,TGTGCCAGCAGCCTACTAGCGGGGGTTGATACGCAGTATTTT,CASSLLAGVDTQYF
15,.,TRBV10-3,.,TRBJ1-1,TGTGCCATCAGCCATGGCCCAGGGGAGAACACTGAAGCTTTCTTT,CAISHGPGENTEAFF
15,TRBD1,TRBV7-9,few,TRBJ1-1,TGTGCCAGCAGCTCCATAGACAGGGGGCTTACTGAAGCTTTCTTT,CASSSIDRGLTEAFF
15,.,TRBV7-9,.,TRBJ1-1,TGTGCCAGCAGCTTATCCCAGGTAGTGAACACTGAAGCTTTCTTT,CASSLSQVVNTEAFF
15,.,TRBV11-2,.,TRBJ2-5,TGTGCCAGCAGCCCCCGGGACTCTCTCCGGGAGACCCAGTACTTC,CASSPRDSLRETQYF
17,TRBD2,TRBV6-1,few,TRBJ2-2,TGTGCCAGCAGTGAAGGAGGGACTAGTATTGCCACCGGGGAGCTGTTTTTT,CASSEGGTSIATGELFF
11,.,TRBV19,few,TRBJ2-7,TGTGCCAGTAGTATAGAAAACGAGCAGTACTTC,CASSIENEQYF
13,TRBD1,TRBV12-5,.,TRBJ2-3,TGTGCTAGTGGCGAACAACAGGGGCATACGCAGTATTTT,CASGEQQGHTQYF